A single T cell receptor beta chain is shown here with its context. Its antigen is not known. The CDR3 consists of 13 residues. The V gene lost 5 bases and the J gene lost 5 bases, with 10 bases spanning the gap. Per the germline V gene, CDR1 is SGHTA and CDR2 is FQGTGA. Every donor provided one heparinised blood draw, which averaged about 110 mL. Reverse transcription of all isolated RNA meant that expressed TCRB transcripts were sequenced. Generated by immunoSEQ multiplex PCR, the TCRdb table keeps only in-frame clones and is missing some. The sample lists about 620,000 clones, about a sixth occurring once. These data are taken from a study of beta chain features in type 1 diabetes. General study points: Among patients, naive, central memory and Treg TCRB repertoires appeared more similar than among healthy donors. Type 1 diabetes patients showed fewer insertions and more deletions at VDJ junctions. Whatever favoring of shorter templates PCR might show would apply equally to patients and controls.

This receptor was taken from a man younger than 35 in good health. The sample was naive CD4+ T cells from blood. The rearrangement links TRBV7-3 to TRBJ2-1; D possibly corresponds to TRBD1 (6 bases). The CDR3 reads CASSQGTDNEQFF. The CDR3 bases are TGTGCCAGCAGCCAGGGGACGGACAATGAGCAGTTCTTC.